This TCR beta chain is drawn from a study of identical twins. As regards this clonotype: Its antigen is undetermined.

Template switching added a universal primer site; cDNA carried unique molecular identifiers. TCRdb recomputed calls from the 5' RACE reads with MiXCR, one row per CDR3 protein. Here the sample spans a few hundred thousand distinct CDR3 sequences, about 15% being singletons. Findings and limits, study-wide: There were fewer insertions in abundant cord blood beta clonotypes, but memory repertoires showed no such pattern. Conclusions rested on cross-sectional statistics rather than following the same donors.

CDR1 LGHDT and CDR2 YNNKEL come from the germline V gene (reference sequence). Trimming removed 5 bases from V and 8 bases from J; junction bases left unmatched: 6. The CDR3 contains 15 residues. These data are also associated with another study on yellow fever vaccine responses in identical twins.

The chain combines TRBV3-1 with TRBJ2-1, with 13 bases identical to TRBD2. The TCR comes from a woman under 30 in good health. Input material: CD4+ T cells sorted from blood. Here the CDR3 DNA reads TGTGCCAGCAGCTATACTAGCGGGGGGGGGTATGAGCAGTTCTTC. This encodes CASSYTSGGGYEQFF.